The 28 T cell receptor beta chains below were found in one sample sequenced in a study of T-cell reconstitution after alpha-beta-depleted transplantation in children. The TCRbeta library was prepared with unique molecular identifiers. TCRdb called the PCR reads again in MiXCR, with one record for every CDR3 protein. The sample has 440,000 or so distinct CDR3 sequences; over 40% are singletons. Here the sequenced sample was PBMCs, taken before TCRalphabeta/CD19-depleted stem cell transplant. All receptors derive from a girl aged 2-10 years with aplastic anemia, due to receive a stem cell transplant.

In this sample, this clonotype turned up a few times. The chain employs TRBV7-9 and TRBJ2-1; TRBD1 aligns across 7 bases. V shed 6 bases and J 10 bases; nucleotides not matched to a gene: 18. The CDR3 has 16 amino acids. The germline V gene has CDR1 SEHNR and CDR2 FQNEAQ (reference sequence). In DNA, the CDR3 is TGTGCCAGCAGAAACACAGGGGTTGGGGCACAAGGGGAGCAGTTCTTC. Amino acid sequence: CASRNTGVGAQGEQFF.

The chain uses TRBV20-1 and TRBJ2-3, with TRBD2 matching 10 bases. The CDR3 consists of 13 residues. The germline gives CDR1 DFQATT, CDR2 SNEGSKA (reference sequence). With 6 bases clipped from V and 11 bases from J, the junction kept 11 bases outside the gene matches. Written as DNA, the CDR3 is TGCAGTGCGGGGGGACTAGCGAGAGCAGGGCAGTATTTT. Protein product: CSAGGLARAGQYF.

There are many counts of this clonotype. The chain employs TRBV5-6 and TRBJ1-4, with 11 bases lining up with TRBD1. CDR3 length equals 16 residues. Per germline, CDR1 SGHDT and CDR2 YYEEEE. The ends lost 0 bases at V and 4 bases at J; junction bases unmatched: 2. CDR3 protein: CASSLAGTGGNEKLFF. The CDR3 DNA reads TGTGCCAGCAGCTTGGCGGGGACAGGGGGTAATGAAAAACTGTTTTTT.

A few counts support this clonotype. The gene calls are TRBV29-1 and TRBJ1-5; D uncertain. Germline V gene sequence: CDR1 SQVTM, CDR2 ANQGSEA. CDR3 length: 14 amino acids. Trimming took 5 bases from V and 0 from J, leaving 11 bases between them. In DNA, the CDR3 is TGCAGCGTTCATGACGGTACTAGCAATCAGCCCCAGCATTTT. Translation: CSVHDGTSNQPQHF. Using reference TRBV29-1 and TRBJ1-5 for the parts outside the CDR3, the full variable domain is SAVISQKPSRDICQRGTSLTIQCQVDSQVTMMFWYRQQPGQSLTLIATANQGSEATYESGFVIDKFPISRPNLTFSTLTVSNMSPEDSSIYLCSVHDGTSNQPQHFGDGTRLSIL.

The sample holds many counts of this clonotype. The chain is built from TRBV7-9 and TRBJ2-7; D is perhaps TRBD1 (6 bases). The CDR3 runs 12 residues. Germline CDR1 reads SEHNR; CDR2 reads FQNEAQ (reference sequence). V lost 8 bases and J lost 4, with 12 bases in between. The CDR3 sequence is CASSRGTYEQYF. CDR3 DNA sequence: TGTGCCAGCTCGAGGGGGACGTACGAGCAGTACTTC. The variable domain in full, with the rest retrieved from reference TRBV7-9 and TRBJ2-7, is DTGVSQNPRHKITKRGQNVTFRCDPISEHNRLYWYRQTLGQGPEFLTYFQNEAQLEKSRLLSDRFSAERPKGSFSTLEIQRTEQGDSAMYLCASSRGTYEQYFGPGTRLTVT.

This sequence joins TRBV7-6 and TRBJ2-3; tentative D call: TRBD2 (5 bases). CDR3 size: 16 residues. Trimming took off 3 bases at V and 3 bases at J, with 16 bases between the two ends. CDR1 SGHVS and CDR2 FNYEAQ come from the germline V gene. DNA for the CDR3: TGTGCCAGCAGCTTTTTAAACCGGGATAGTACAGATACGCAGTATTTT. Translated: CASSFLNRDSTDTQYF.

In regard to this clonotype: The junction and the germline gene differ at one end; a read error may be behind it. V and J are TRBV4-2 and TRBJ2-7; 7 bases are a match to TRBD2. The CDR3 sequence is 15 residues long. Per germline, CDR1 LGHNA and CDR2 YNFKEQ. Written as DNA, the CDR3 is TGTGCCAGCAGCCCTGGGGTCGGGAGGCCTCTCGAGCATTACTTC. Protein product: CASSPGVGRPLEHYF.

The chain is built from TRBV4-1 and TRBJ2-1; D not certain. The germline V gene has CDR1 MGHRA and CDR2 YSYEKL. The CDR3 sequence is 16 residues long. Trimming removed 0 bases from V and 8 bases from J, with 17 bases in between. In DNA, the CDR3 is TGCGCCAGCAGCCAAGATTGGACCCGCGGCTCCGATGAGCAGTTCTTC. Protein product: CASSQDWTRGSDEQFF.

This chain links TRBV5-1 with TRBJ2-3; the match to TRBD2 covers 12 bases. Germline values: CDR1 SGHRS, CDR2 YFSETQ. Trimming removed 3 bases from V and 2 bases from J; junction bases left unmatched: 4. CDR3 size: 16 residues. The CDR3 protein is CASSSSSGRATDTQYF. The CDR3 DNA is TGCGCCAGCAGCTCATCTAGCGGGAGGGCCACAGATACGCAGTATTTT.

This clonotype appeared many times. The chain has TRBV5-1 and TRBJ2-1, with 11 bases matching TRBD2. CDR3 length: 17 residues. Germline V lookup: CDR1 SGHRS, CDR2 YFSETQ. V shed 3 bases and J 8 bases; nucleotides not matched to a gene: 13. The CDR3 DNA follows: TGCGCCAGCAGCTCTCAACTTACTAGCGGGAGTCAGTATGAGCAGTTCTTC. Its protein product is CASSSQLTSGSQYEQFF.

This chain connects TRBV30 to TRBJ1-1; no clear D. Looked up from germline, CDR1 is GTSNPN and CDR2 is SVGIG (reference sequence). The CDR3 loop spans 15 amino acids. The ends were cut back, 1 base at V and 2 bases at J, with 14 bases in the middle. As DNA, the CDR3 is TGTGCCTGGAGTGCAACCCACCGGGGAAACACTGAAGCTTTCTTT. The encoded protein is CAWSATHRGNTEAFF.

The rearrangement joins TRBV18 to TRBJ2-5; 11 bases line up with TRBD1. Germline CDR1 and CDR2: KGHSH and LQKENI. J was trimmed by 3 bases and V by 5 bases; bases with no gene match: 5. The CDR3 sequence is 15 residues long. The CDR3: CASSRGTGGEETQYF. The CDR3 DNA reads TGTGCCAGCTCAAGAGGGACAGGGGGTGAAGAGACCCAGTACTTC.

The rearrangement joins TRBV7-3 to TRBJ2-1, with D possibly called TRBD1 or TRBD2 (5 bases each). Germline CDR1 is SGHTA and CDR2 is FQGTGA. V was clipped by 2 bases and J by 0 bases, with 11 bases between them. This CDR3 has 16 amino acids. CDR3 bases: TGTGCCAGCAGCTTATGGCCGAGGGGCTCCTACAATGAGCAGTTCTTC. As protein: CASSLWPRGSYNEQFF.

The genes are TRBV7-2 and TRBJ2-1; TRBD2 agrees at 9 bases. In germline, CDR1 is SGHTA, CDR2 FQGNSA. The CDR3 spans 16 residues. The ends lost 7 bases at V and 3 bases at J; junction bases unmatched: 10. The CDR3 is CASTFRASGIYNEQFF. The CDR3 DNA is TGTGCCAGCACCTTTCGGGCTAGCGGGATCTACAATGAGCAGTTCTTC.

This clonotype was found many times. This chain links TRBV7-9 with TRBJ1-2; 7 bases are a match to TRBD1. The CDR3 loop spans 14 amino acids. Germline CDR1 SEHNR, CDR2 FQNEAQ (reference sequence). V gave up 5 bases and J gave up 6 bases; unmatched junction bases: 9. CDR3 DNA: TGTGCCAGCAGCCAATTACAGGGGAATCATGGCTACACCTTC. Its translation: CASSQLQGNHGYTF.

This clonotype was counted at least ten times. V and J are TRBV5-1 and TRBJ2-1; 10 positions match TRBD2. Trimming at V came to 2 bases and at J to 9 bases, leaving 8 bases not matched to a gene. This CDR3 is built from 15 residues. Germline V gives CDR1 SGHRS, CDR2 YFSETQ. Written as DNA, the CDR3 is TGCGCCAGCAGCTTAACGCTAGCGGGAGAAAGTGAGCAGTTCTTC. This translates into CASSLTLAGESEQFF.

The DNA of the CDR3 is TGTGCCAGCAGCTCCCGACTGCTGGGGACAGGGGGCATGGATGAGCAGTTCTTC. This sequence encodes CASSSRLLGTGGMDEQFF. This chain joins TRBV7-3 and TRBJ2-1; TRBD1 matches at 12 bases. The germline V gene has CDR1 SGHTA and CDR2 FQGTGA. The CDR3 has 18 amino acids. V gave up 4 bases and J gave up 8 bases; unmatched junction bases: 15.

In this sample, this clonotype turned up a few times. This chain joins TRBV6-2 or TRBV6-3 and TRBJ2-3; 9 nucleotides agree with TRBD2. The CDR3 covers 18 residues. V lost 0 bases to trimming and J lost 2 bases; unmatched junction nucleotides: 9. Germline V gives CDR1 MNHEY, CDR2 SVGEGT. The CDR3 DNA sequence: TGTGCCAGCAGTTACTCCATTAGCGGGAGAGGGGCCACAGATACGCAGTATTTT. Translated: CASSYSISGRGATDTQYF.

This clonotype occurred a few times. This sequence joins TRBV7-9 and TRBJ1-1; 8 bases match TRBD1. The germline V gene encodes CDR1 SEHNR and CDR2 FQNEAQ (reference sequence). The J segment lost 4 bases and the V segment lost 5 bases, leaving 6 bases of the junction unmatched. This CDR3 is built from 14 residues. CDR3 in amino acids: CASSAQGAATEAFF. The CDR3 bases are TGTGCCAGCAGCGCCCAGGGGGCTGCCACTGAAGCTTTCTTT.

This clonotype was recorded only once. The gene calls are TRBV18 and TRBJ2-7; TRBD1 agrees at 10 bases. Germline CDR1 and CDR2: KGHSH and LQKENI. The junction had 7 bases not matched to a gene; V was cut back by 6 bases and J by 5 bases. CDR3 length equals 14 residues. Here the CDR3 reads CASSQGTGVNEQYF. CDR3 DNA: TGTGCCAGCTCCCAAGGGACAGGGGTGAACGAGCAGTACTTC.

The chain joins TRBV28 to TRBJ2-7; maybe TRBD2 (6 bases). In germline, CDR1 is MDHEN, CDR2 SYDVKM. The CDR3 extends over 18 amino acids. The V and J ends lost 4 bases and 0 bases respectively, with 22 bases between them. The CDR3: CASSSPVGSGVNSYEQYF. CDR3 DNA: TGTGCCAGCAGTTCCCCCGTGGGTAGCGGAGTTAACTCCTACGAGCAGTACTTC.

The gene calls are TRBV20-1 and TRBJ2-3; 12 bases fit TRBD2. Looked up from germline, CDR1 is DFQATT and CDR2 is SNEGSKA (reference sequence). The V and J ends lost 3 bases and 5 bases, in that order; junction bases with no gene match: 3. This CDR3 spans 14 amino acids. CDR3 coding DNA: TGCAGTGCTAGGGGACTAGCGGGTCTAGATACGCAGTATTTT. Protein product: CSARGLAGLDTQYF.

The sample holds a few counts of this clonotype. The rearrangement uses TRBV19 and TRBJ2-5, with D hard to call. CDR3 length: 16 residues. V dropped 4 bases and J dropped 5 bases, with 20 bases sitting between them. Germline V gene sequence: CDR1 LNHDA, CDR2 SQIVND (reference sequence). CDR3 residues: CASSTGEYRFFETQYF. The DNA of the CDR3 is TGTGCCAGTAGTACGGGCGAGTACCGGTTTTTCGAGACCCAGTACTTC.

This chain joins TRBV11-1 and TRBJ2-2, with D hard to call. With 1 base removed from V and 2 bases from J, the gap between germline ends came to 8 bases. The CDR3 runs to 15 residues. Germline loops: CDR1 SGHAT, CDR2 FQDESV (reference sequence). CDR3 sequence: CASSLEYINTGELFF. CDR3 coding DNA: TGTGCCAGCAGCTTAGAGTACATCAACACCGGGGAGCTGTTTTTT.

This clonotype was detected a few times. The chain carries TRBV5-6 and TRBJ2-1; D may be TRBD1 (6 bases). Trimming cost V 4 bases and J 0 bases, with 11 bases left between them. The CDR3 is 15 amino acids. Per germline, CDR1 SGHDT and CDR2 YYEEEE. The CDR3 loop reads CASSGTGSSYNEQFF. The CDR3 coding sequence is TGTGCCAGCAGCGGCACAGGGAGCTCCTACAATGAGCAGTTCTTC.

The chain joins TRBV6-1 to TRBJ2-2; D is unresolved. This CDR3 region has 14 residues. Trimming took 0 bases from V and 4 from J, leaving 6 bases between them. Germline V lookup: CDR1 MNHNS, CDR2 SASEGT. CDR3 DNA: TGTGCCAGCAGTGAAGCGGTAGCCACCGGGGAGCTGTTTTTT. Residues: CASSEAVATGELFF.

This sequence joins TRBV9 and TRBJ2-1, with D perhaps TRBD2 (5 bases). CDR3 size: 14 residues. V lost 2 bases, J lost 6 bases, and 12 bases lay in between. The V gene's germline CDR1 is SGDLS and CDR2 YYNGEE. Written as DNA, the CDR3 is TGTGCCAGCAGCGTGGCTAGCTCGGGCAATGAGCAGTTCTTC. Translating gives CASSVASSGNEQFF. The variable domain in full, with the rest retrieved from reference TRBV9 and TRBJ2-1, is DSGVTQTPKHLITATGQRVTLRCSPRSGDLSVYWYQQSLDQGLQFLIQYYNGEERAKGNILERFSAQQFPDLHSELNLSSLELGDSALYFCASSVASSGNEQFFGPGTRLTVL.

The rearrangement joins TRBV18 to TRBJ2-3; D call uncertain. The germline V and J ends were trimmed by 6 bases and 2 bases, with 18 bases remaining between them. There are 16 residues in the CDR3. Germline V lookup: CDR1 KGHSH, CDR2 LQKENI. CDR3 region: CASSPQGYRNTDTQYF. In DNA, the CDR3 is TGTGCCAGCTCCCCTCAAGGGTATAGGAACACAGATACGCAGTATTTT. Using reference TRBV18 and TRBJ2-3 for the parts outside the CDR3, the full variable domain is NAGVMQNPRHLVRRRGQEARLRCSPMKGHSHVYWYRQLPEEGLKFMVYLQKENIIDESGMPKERFSAEFPKEGPSILRIQQVVRGDSAAYFCASSPQGYRNTDTQYFGPGTRLTVL.